This entry lists 12 T cell receptor beta chains sequenced from one sample in a study of regulatory T cells in long-lasting Graves disease. Construction of the TCR beta libraries employed iRepertoire HTBI primers in conjunction with Arm-PCR of CDR3 regions. TCRdb used MiXCR to reprocess the multiplex PCR reads, holding one entry per CDR3 protein. Here the sample spans some 320,000 distinct CDR3 sequences, 15% to 20% being singletons. Stated time point: newly diagnosed GD, antithyroid drugs for less than 3 months. From RNA extracted from PBMCs, the TCR library was made. The source was peripheral blood mononuclear cells (PBMCs), collected at new diagnosis, from a patient treated with antithyroid drugs. The receptors shown here come from a female donor with Graves disease.

The chain uses TRBV9 and TRBJ1-5, with TRBD1 as a possible D gene (6 bases). The CDR3 covers 18 residues. The V gene's germline CDR1 is SGDLS and CDR2 YYNGEE. V was shortened by 1 base and J by 3 bases, with 20 bases between the two germline ends. The chain's CDR3 is CASSVSPRGRDTNQPQHF. CDR3 bases: TGTGCCAGCAGCGTATCGCCCCGGGGGCGGGACACCAATCAGCCCCAGCATTTT.

As concerns this clonotype: A much larger clone lies one base from this, so it may be a read error. The DNA is omitted, as the CDR3 cannot be located on it reliably, and the CDR3 follows TCRdb's listing. The rearrangement links TRBV19 to TRBJ2-7; whether TRBD1, the table's D call, matches the DNA was not checked. Germline V lookup: CDR1 LNHDA, CDR2 SQIVND (reference sequence). A total of 15 residues make up the CDR3, ends included. The CDR3 sequence is CASGGFGTGSNERYF.

This clonotype was counted at least ten times. The CDR3 nucleotides are TGTGCCAGCAGCCCTACCCCGACAGGTCTCACTGAAGCTTTCTTT. Amino acid sequence: CASSPTPTGLTEAFF. The chain combines TRBV28 with TRBJ1-1, with D perhaps matching TRBD1 (6 bases). Germline CDR1 is MDHEN and CDR2 is SYDVKM. The CDR3 covers 15 residues. Trimming stripped 6 bases from V and 4 bases from J, with 18 bases between.

This clonotype showed up many times. The chain joins TRBV27 to TRBJ2-7; TRBD1 agrees at 10 bases. CDR1 MNHEY and CDR2 SMNVEV come from the germline V gene (reference sequence). V lost 6 bases and J lost 4; bases outside the gene matches: 6. The CDR3 contains 14 residues. CDR3 coding DNA: TGTGCCAGCAGGCCGGGACAGGGGCGTTACGAGCAGTACTTC. This encodes CASRPGQGRYEQYF.

This clonotype was recorded at least ten times. CDR3 loop: CASSLRPTLRPSGANVLTF. Here the CDR3 DNA reads TGTGCCAGCAGTTTGCGACCTACACTAAGGCCCTCTGGGGCCAACGTCCTGACTTTC. The chain employs TRBV27 and TRBJ2-6, with D unresolved. Germline CDR1 MNHEY, CDR2 SMNVEV (reference sequence). The CDR3 is made up of 19 amino acids. V lost 3 bases, J lost 0 bases, and 18 bases lay in between.

This clonotype was recorded many times. V and J are TRBV20-1 and TRBJ2-7; D is ambiguous. Germline loops: CDR1 DFQATT, CDR2 SNEGSKA (reference sequence). Trimming shortened V by 0 bases and J by 2 bases, and 8 bases separated the two germline ends. This CDR3 has 13 amino acids. The CDR3 DNA is TGCAGTGCTAGAGATAGGCTGGCCTACGAGCAGTACTTC. It yields the protein CSARDRLAYEQYF.

This clonotype came up a few times. V usage is TRBV5-1 and J usage is TRBJ2-2, with D unclear. Trimming left V 0 bases short and J 2 bases short, with 11 bases between. The CDR3 length is 16 residues. CDR1 SGHRS and CDR2 YFSETQ come from the germline V gene. The CDR3 protein is CASSLEQRLNTGELFF. The CDR3 DNA reads as TGCGCCAGCAGCTTGGAACAGCGCCTTAACACCGGGGAGCTGTTTTTT.

This clonotype showed up many times. V is TRBV6-2 or TRBV6-3 and J is TRBJ2-5; D unclear. Trimming removed 4 bases at V and 7 bases at J, with 10 bases between. The germline gives CDR1 MNHEY, CDR2 SVGEGT. The CDR3 extends over 12 amino acids. The CDR3 spells CASSSPWGTQYF. The DNA for the CDR3 is TGTGCCAGCAGTTCCCCTTGGGGGACCCAGTACTTC.

This clonotype appeared a few times. V gene TRBV7-8 combines with J gene TRBJ2-7, with D perhaps matching TRBD2 (5 bases). CDR3 size: 14 residues. Between the trimmed V and J ends, which lost 5 bases and 2 bases, there was a span of 13 bases. Germline V gene lookup returns CDR1 SGHVS and CDR2 FQNEAQ. CDR3 protein: CASSRGGYPYEQYF. The CDR3 nucleotides read TGTGCCAGCAGCCGTGGCGGGTACCCCTACGAGCAGTACTTC. Drawing the rest from reference TRBV7-8 and TRBJ2-7, the complete variable domain is GAGVSQSPRYKVAKRGQDVALRCDPISGHVSLFWYQQALGQGPEFLTYFQNEAQLDKSGLPSDRFFAERPEGSVSTLKIQRTQQEDSAVYLCASSRGGYPYEQYFGPGTRLTVT.

The chain links TRBV20-1 to TRBJ1-1; TRBD1 agrees at 7 bases. The trim removed 0 bases at V and 0 bases at J, leaving 7 bases unmatched. CDR3 length: 16 amino acids. Germline V lookup: CDR1 DFQATT, CDR2 SNEGSKA (reference sequence). CDR3 in DNA: TGCAGTGCTAGAGATGTTAGACAGGGTATGAACACTGAAGCTTTCTTT. Encoded protein: CSARDVRQGMNTEAFF.

This clonotype was picked up a small number of times. The chain is built from TRBV7-9 and TRBJ2-2, with D maybe TRBD1 (6 bases). The CDR3 is 16 amino acids. The V end lost 2 bases, the J end lost 6 bases, and 16 bases lay between the germline ends. CDR1 and CDR2 from the germline V gene are SEHNR and FQNEAQ (reference sequence). The CDR3 reads CASSLLGHPLPGELFF. The DNA for the CDR3 is TGTGCCAGCAGCTTATTGGGACATCCCTTACCCGGGGAGCTGTTTTTT.

This clonotype was observed at least ten times. V gene TRBV4-1 combines with J gene TRBJ2-3, with 8 positions matching TRBD1. The CDR3 length is 16 residues. Germline trimming cut 5 bases from V and 6 bases from J; bases unmatched to any gene: 13. Germline loops: CDR1 MGHRA, CDR2 YSYEKL. This chain's CDR3 is CASSTSLTGVTDTQYF. For the CDR3, the DNA is TGCGCCAGCAGCACATCCTTGACAGGGGTGACCGATACGCAGTATTTT.